The next 14 T cell receptor beta chains were all read from a single sample in a study of T cell responses to AZD1222 COVID-19 vaccine. Here immunoSEQ multiplex PCR was the method, and the copy in TCRdb shows in-frame clones only, minus some. The table includes some 130,000 clones, about nine tenths detected once. This material consisted of peripheral blood, taken on day 0 of AZD1222 vaccination. Receptors originate from an adult in good health.

V is TRBV6-5 and J is TRBJ2-5; tentative D call: TRBD1 (5 bases). CDR3 length: 11 residues. CDR1 and CDR2 (germline): MNHEY, SVGAGI. Trimming took 6 bases from V and 4 from J, leaving 6 bases between them. CDR3 sequence reads: CASSQGETQYF. The CDR3, as DNA: TGTGCCAGCAGCCAGGGAGAGACCCAGTACTTC.

V and J are TRBV28 and TRBJ1-5; D remains unclear. Trimming removed 5 bases at V and 0 bases at J, with 5 bases between. Germline V gives CDR1 MDHEN, CDR2 SYDVKM. The CDR3 is made up of 13 amino acids. The CDR3 spells CASSPYSNQPQHF. CDR3 in DNA: TGTGCCAGCAGTCCCTATAGCAATCAGCCCCAGCATTTT.

This clone was counted a single time. CDR3 bases: TGTGCCATCAGCCCGGGACTAGTGGGTGAGCAGTACTTC. Translated: CAISPGLVGEQYF. The V gene is TRBV10-3, the J gene TRBJ2-7, with 8 bases fitting TRBD2. Germline trimming cut 6 bases from V and 7 bases from J; bases unmatched to any gene: 8. CDR3 length equals 13 residues. Per the germline V gene, CDR1 is ENHRY and CDR2 is SYGVKD.

The chain uses TRBV5-1 and TRBJ2-2; D tentatively fits TRBD1 or TRBD2 (6 bases each). V was clipped by 0 bases and J by 0 bases, with 15 bases between them. Germline CDR1 is SGHRS and CDR2 is YFSETQ. The CDR3 spans 18 residues. CDR3 nucleotide sequence: TGCGCCAGCAGCTTGGTTCCGGGGGCCGCCGCGAACACCGGGGAGCTGTTTTTT. It codes for CASSLVPGAAANTGELFF.

A remark on this clone: Within the sample, other DNA sequences also encode this same CDR3. The V and J genes are TRBV24-1 and TRBJ1-2; no definite D call. V lost 4 bases to trimming and J lost 1 base, with 9 bases between them. CDR1 KGHDR and CDR2 SFDVKD come from the germline V gene. The CDR3 length is 14 residues. CDR3 protein: CATSDPGRNYGYTF. CDR3 DNA: TGTGCCACCAGTGACCCAGGACGTAACTATGGCTACACCTTC.

V gene TRBV19 combines with J gene TRBJ2-2, with no clear D. V gave up 10 bases and J gave up 2 bases, with 14 bases separating them. The germline CDR1 and CDR2 sequences are LNHDA and SQIVND (reference sequence). This CDR3 region has 14 residues. The CDR3 loop reads CAISLTSNTGELFF. DNA of the CDR3: TGTGCCATTAGCTTGACAAGTAACACCGGGGAGCTGTTTTTT.

The chain joins TRBV6-4 to TRBJ2-1; maybe TRBD2 (5 bases). Germline V gives CDR1 MRHNA, CDR2 SNTAGT. The CDR3 runs to 15 residues. The V end was cut by 6 bases, the J end by 1 base, with 13 bases between. The CDR3 protein is CASSPGIFSYNEQFF. DNA of the CDR3: TGTGCCAGCAGCCCGGGGATATTTTCCTACAATGAGCAGTTCTTC.

This clone was seen more than once but under ten times. The V call is TRBV19, the J call TRBJ1-5, with D possibly matching TRBD1 (5 bases). The ends were cut back, 5 bases at V and 5 bases at J, with 10 bases in the middle. This CDR3 is built from 13 residues. Germline values: CDR1 LNHDA, CDR2 SQIVND (reference sequence). The CDR3 sequence is CASSGGYYQPQHF. The CDR3 DNA reads as TGTGCCAGTAGTGGGGGTTACTATCAGCCCCAGCATTTT.

This clone was detected only a few times. The V call is TRBV4-1, the J call TRBJ1-1, with 8 positions matching TRBD1. Germline values: CDR1 MGHRA, CDR2 YSYEKL. J was trimmed by 2 bases and V by 3 bases; bases with no gene match: 5. The CDR3 totals 15 residues. The chain's CDR3 is CASSHPGGANTEAFF. The CDR3 DNA sequence: TGCGCCAGCAGCCATCCAGGGGGCGCAAACACTGAAGCTTTCTTT.

V is TRBV13 and J is TRBJ1-6; no clear D. CDR1 and CDR2 from the germline V gene are PRHDT and FYEKMQ (reference sequence). Trimming pared 2 bases from V and 5 bases from J, leaving 1 base between. CDR3 length equals 12 residues. CDR3 bases: TGTGCCAGCAGCTTAAATAATTCACCCCTCCACTTT. Its protein product is CASSLNNSPLHF.

This chain joins TRBV7-9 and TRBJ1-4, with 8 nucleotides matching TRBD1. V was pared by 3 bases and J by 8 bases, with 5 bases of the junction left unmatched. Per germline, CDR1 SEHNR and CDR2 FQNEAQ (reference sequence). The CDR3 extends over 14 amino acids. CDR3: CASSFGQGREKLFF. CDR3 nucleotides: TGTGCCAGCAGCTTTGGACAGGGACGGGAAAAACTGTTTTTT. The variable domain in full, with the rest retrieved from reference TRBV7-9 and TRBJ1-4, is DTGVSQNPRHKITKRGQNVTFRCDPISEHNRLYWYRQTLGQGPEFLTYFQNEAQLEKSRLLSDRFSAERPKGSFSTLEIQRTEQGDSAMYLCASSFGQGREKLFFGSGTQLSVL.

The count of this clone is one. V usage is TRBV4-3 and J usage is TRBJ1-4, with a tentative D call TRBD1 (6 bases). Looked up from germline, CDR1 is LGHNA and CDR2 is YSLEER. The CDR3 length is 16 residues. V was pared by 0 bases and J by 7 bases, with 15 bases between. The CDR3 DNA sequence: TGCGCCAGCAGCCAAGATCACCCGGGGGCGGGTGAAAAACTGTTTTTT. Residues: CASSQDHPGAGEKLFF.

The chain couples TRBV19 to TRBJ2-1; D call uncertain. V shed 5 bases and J shed 0 bases, with 17 bases lying between them. Germline lookup yields CDR1 LNHDA and CDR2 SQIVND (reference sequence). This CDR3 has 17 amino acids. The CDR3 loop is CASSSSAAVGSYNEQFF. The DNA of the CDR3 is TGTGCCAGTAGTTCTTCTGCGGCTGTAGGCTCCTACAATGAGCAGTTCTTC.

The chain joins TRBV6-5 to TRBJ2-2, with a weak D call TRBD1 (6 bases). Germline-derived CDR1 and CDR2 are MNHEY and SVGAGI. V lost 5 bases, J lost 1 base, and 8 bases lay in between. This CDR3 has 14 residues. CDR3 sequence (DNA): TGTGCCAGCAGTAACAGGGTGAACACCGGGGAGCTGTTTTTT. Residues: CASSNRVNTGELFF.